This T cell receptor (beta chain) was sequenced during a study of CD8+ T cells in alopecia areata. Turning to the study itself: Treatment of the treated patients consisted of oral tofacitinib, 5 to 10 mg twice daily. Study conclusions and caveats: Researchers report lesional scalp, most notably alopecia totalis/universalis, outstripped normal scalp in clonality. Scalp specimens additionally yield sequences from normal skin's resident alphabeta T cells.

This clone was seen more than once but under ten times. Its antigen remains unknown. Germline lookup yields CDR1 SGHTA and CDR2 FQGNSA. With 8 bases removed from V and 5 bases from J, the gap between germline ends came to 12 bases. The CDR3 loop spans 12 amino acids. Researchers took lesional scalp punch biopsies and peripheral blood from people who were alopecia areata patients. Extracted RNA was reverse transcribed, and the resulting cDNA served as sequencing template. TCRdb keeps only in-frame clones here, not all; method: immunoSEQ multiplex PCR. The repertoire includes 200,000 to 250,000 clones, 50% to 60% of them detected once, and more than 0.4% sits in the top ten.

The TCR was taken from a human donor with alopecia areata. This material consisted of CD4+ T cells sorted from blood, taken at week 0. This sequence joins TRBV7-2 and TRBJ1-1; D perhaps matches TRBD1 (5 bases). In DNA form, the CDR3 reads TGTGCCAGCCGGTCCTGGGGGACTGAAGCTTTCTTT. Encoded protein: CASRSWGTEAFF. Full variable domain (missing parts from reference TRBV7-2 and TRBJ1-1): GAGVSQSPSNKVTEKGKDVELRCDPISGHTALYWYRQSLGQGLEFLIYFQGNSAPDKSGLPSDRFSAERTGGSVSTLTIQRTQQEDSAVYLCASRSWGTEAFFGQGTRLTVV.